This TCR beta chain is from a study of CD8+CD57+ T cells in acquired aplastic anemia. Study-wide results and caveats: Patients were compared with controls for CD8+ Simpson's diversity, and no significant difference emerged. Around 30 was the count of CD8+ CDR3 sequences that patients shared with controls.

Investigators profiled TCR beta VDJ and CDR3 from genomic DNA template. TCRdb redid the calling of the reads with MiXCR, one entry per CDR3 protein. Seen here are over 150,000 distinct CDR3 sequences, 71% observed once, and the top ten hold about 50%. Selection for sequencing was limited to patients who had shown CD8+CD57+ cell expansion by flow cytometry. A note on this clonotype: The antigen is undetermined.

The ends lost 7 bases at V and 0 bases at J; junction bases unmatched: 5. CDR1 is KGHDR, CDR2 SFDVKD, per germline. The CDR3 has 15 residues. V and J are TRBV24-1 and TRBJ2-7, with 10 bases fitting TRBD2. The source of this sequence is a human donor with aplastic anemia. Sequenced material: sorted CD4+, CD8+, or CD8+CD57+ T cells (not recorded which) from PBMCs. CDR3 DNA: TGTGCCACCAGCGCAACTAGCGGGAACTCCTACGAGCAGTACTTC. Translation gives CATSATSGNSYEQYF.